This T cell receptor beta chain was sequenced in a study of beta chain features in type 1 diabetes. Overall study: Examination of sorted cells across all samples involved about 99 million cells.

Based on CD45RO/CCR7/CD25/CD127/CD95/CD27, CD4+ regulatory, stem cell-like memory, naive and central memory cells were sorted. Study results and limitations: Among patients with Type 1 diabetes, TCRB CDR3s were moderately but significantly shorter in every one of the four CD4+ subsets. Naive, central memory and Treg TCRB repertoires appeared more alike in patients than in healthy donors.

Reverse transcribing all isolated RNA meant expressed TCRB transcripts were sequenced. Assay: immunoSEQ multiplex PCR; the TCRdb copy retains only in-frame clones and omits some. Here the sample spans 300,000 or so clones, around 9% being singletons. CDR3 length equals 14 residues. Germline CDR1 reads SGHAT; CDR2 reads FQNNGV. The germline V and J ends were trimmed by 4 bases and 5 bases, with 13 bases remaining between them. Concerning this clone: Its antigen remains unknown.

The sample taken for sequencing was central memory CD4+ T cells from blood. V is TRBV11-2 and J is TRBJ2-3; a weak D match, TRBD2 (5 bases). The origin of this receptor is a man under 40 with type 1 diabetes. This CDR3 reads CASSYRGREDTQYF. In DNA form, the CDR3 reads TGTGCCAGCAGCTACCGGGGAAGGGAAGATACGCAGTATTTT. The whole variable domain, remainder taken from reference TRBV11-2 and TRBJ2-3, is EAGVAQSPRYKIIEKRQSVAFWCNPISGHATLYWYQQILGQGPKLLIQFQNNGVVDDSQLPKDRFSAERLKGVDSTLKIQPAKLEDSAVYLCASSYRGREDTQYFGPGTRLTVL.